This TCR beta chain was sequenced during a study of sequential checkpoint blockade in melanoma. The protocol was immunoSEQ multiplex PCR, while the TCRdb copy is restricted to in-frame clones and leaves out a portion. The sample has under 45,000 clones; 84% are singletons. Stated treatment: randomized to nivolumab then ipilimumab (arm A) or the reverse (arm B). The germline V and J ends were trimmed by 8 bases and 2 bases, with 12 bases remaining between them. Germline assignment: CDR1 MNHNS and CDR2 SASEGT. This CDR3 has 13 residues. The source is a human donor with melanoma. Material: CD8+ T cells sorted from blood (inferred from file names), obtained from a patient given nivolumab and ipilimumab in sequence. This chain connects TRBV6-1 to TRBJ2-5; tentatively, D is TRBD1 (6 bases). CDR3 bases: TGTGCCAGCCGGGACACCCTGCAAGAGACCCAGTACTTC. Translating it yields CASRDTLQETQYF.